The 8 T cell receptor beta chains given below trace back to one sample, sequenced in a study of PD-L1 blockade in urothelial cancer. The protocol was immunoSEQ multiplex PCR, while the TCRdb copy is restricted to in-frame clones and leaves out a portion. The data contain about 81,000 clones, 90% to 95% of them singletons. The input for sequencing was PBMCs, taken around atezolizumab (anti-PD-L1) treatment. The receptors originated from a man aged 60 to 69 with urothelial cancer.

Only one count was recorded for this clone. The rearrangement joins TRBV20-1 to TRBJ2-1, with 7 bases lining up with TRBD1. In germline, CDR1 is DFQATT, CDR2 SNEGSKA (reference sequence). The CDR3 is 11 residues long. Losses at the gene ends were 6 bases for V and 4 bases for J; bases not matched to a gene: 0. The CDR3 DNA reads as TGCAGTGCGGGACAGTACAATGAGCAGTTCTTC. This translates into CSAGQYNEQFF.

The chain couples TRBV27 to TRBJ1-2; TRBD1 is a possible D gene (6 bases). CDR1 is MNHEY and CDR2 is SMNVEV in the germline V gene (reference sequence). Trimming took 7 bases from V and 2 from J, leaving 14 bases between them. CDR3 length equals 14 residues. The CDR3: CASKAGASNYGYTF. CDR3 DNA: TGTGCCAGCAAAGCAGGGGCATCAAACTATGGCTACACCTTC.

The chain couples TRBV19 to TRBJ1-2; tentatively, D is TRBD1 (6 bases). The CDR3 is 15 residues long. The V gene's germline CDR1 is LNHDA and CDR2 SQIVND (reference sequence). Trimming stripped 2 bases from V and 3 bases from J, with 13 bases between. This CDR3 reads CASSIRRGWDYGYTF. The CDR3, as DNA: TGTGCCAGTAGTATACGCAGGGGCTGGGACTATGGCTACACCTTC. Variable domain in full (rest from reference TRBV19 and TRBJ1-2): DGGITQSPKYLFRKEGQNVTLSCEQNLNHDAMYWYRQDPGQGLRLIYYSQIVNDFQKGDIAEGYSVSREKKESFPLTVTSAQKNPTAFYLCASSIRRGWDYGYTFGSGTRLTVV.

The chain employs TRBV27 and TRBJ2-7; D not certain. The germline V gene has CDR1 MNHEY and CDR2 SMNVEV (reference sequence). The CDR3 is made up of 13 amino acids. Trimming took off 4 bases at V and 4 bases at J, with 11 bases between the two ends. The CDR3 nucleotides read TGTGCCAGCAGTTCCCCCGACTTTTACGAGCAGTACTTC. It encodes CASSSPDFYEQYF.

J is TRBJ2-5 and V is TRBV6-5; TRBD2 aligns across 7 bases. The CDR3 has 15 amino acids. Trimming removed 6 bases from V and 2 bases from J; junction bases left unmatched: 9. The V gene's germline CDR1 is MNHEY and CDR2 SVGAGI. Here the CDR3 reads CASSYGGTKQETQYF. The CDR3 region has the DNA TGTGCCAGCAGCTATGGTGGGACTAAACAAGAGACCCAGTACTTC.

The CDR3 DNA reads TGCAGCACTGGGACAGGGTCCTACGAGCAGTACTTC. It encodes CSTGTGSYEQYF. The chain combines TRBV29-1 with TRBJ2-7, with TRBD1 identical over 9 bases. The CDR3 spans 12 residues. The trim removed 8 bases at V and 1 base at J, leaving 3 bases unmatched. CDR1 and CDR2 from the germline V gene are SQVTM and ANQGSEA.

In its sample, this clone was seen a few times. The chain links TRBV10-3 to TRBJ1-5; no clear D gene. The CDR3 has 13 residues. Germline CDR1 reads ENHRY; CDR2 reads SYGVKD. Trimming cost V 4 bases and J 6 bases, with 10 bases left between them. This chain's CDR3 is CAISASVIQPQHF. DNA of the CDR3: TGTGCCATCAGTGCCTCGGTGATTCAGCCCCAGCATTTT.

The rearrangement uses TRBV4-3 and TRBJ2-7; D may be TRBD2 (5 bases). This CDR3 has 14 amino acids. Trimming stripped 0 bases from V and 6 bases from J, with 12 bases between. Germline V gives CDR1 LGHNA, CDR2 YSLEER. CDR3 in amino acids: CASSQDYGVGEQYF. CDR3 coding DNA: TGCGCCAGCAGCCAAGATTACGGGGTGGGCGAGCAGTACTTC.